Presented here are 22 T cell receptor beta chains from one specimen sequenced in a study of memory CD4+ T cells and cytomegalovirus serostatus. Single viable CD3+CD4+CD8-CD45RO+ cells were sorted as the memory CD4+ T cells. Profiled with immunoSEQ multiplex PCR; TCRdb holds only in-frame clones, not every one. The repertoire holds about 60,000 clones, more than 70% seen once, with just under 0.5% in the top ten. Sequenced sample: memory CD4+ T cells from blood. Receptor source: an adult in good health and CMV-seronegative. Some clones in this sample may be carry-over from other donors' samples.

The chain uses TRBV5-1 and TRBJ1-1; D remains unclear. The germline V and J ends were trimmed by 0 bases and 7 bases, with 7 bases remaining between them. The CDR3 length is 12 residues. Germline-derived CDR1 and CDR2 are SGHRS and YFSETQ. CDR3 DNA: TGCGCCAGCAGCTTGGATACGGTTGAAGCTTTCTTT. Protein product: CASSLDTVEAFF.

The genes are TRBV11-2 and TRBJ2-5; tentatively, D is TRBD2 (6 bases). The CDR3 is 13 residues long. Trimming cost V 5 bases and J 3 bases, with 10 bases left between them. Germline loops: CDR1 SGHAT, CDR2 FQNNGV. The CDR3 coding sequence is TGTGCCAGCAGCCCAGGGAGGAAAGAGACCCAGTACTTC. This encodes CASSPGRKETQYF.

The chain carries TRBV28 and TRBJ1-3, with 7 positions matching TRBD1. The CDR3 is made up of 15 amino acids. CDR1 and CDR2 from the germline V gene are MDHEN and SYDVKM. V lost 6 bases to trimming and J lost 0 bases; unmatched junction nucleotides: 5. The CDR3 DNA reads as TGTGCCAGCAGCCCAGGGGACAGCTCTGGAAACACCATATATTTT. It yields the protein CASSPGDSSGNTIYF.

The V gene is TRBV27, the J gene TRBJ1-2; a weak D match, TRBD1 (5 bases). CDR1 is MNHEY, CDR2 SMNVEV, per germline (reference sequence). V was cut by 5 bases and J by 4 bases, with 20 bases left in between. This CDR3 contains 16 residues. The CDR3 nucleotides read TGTGCCAGCAGTCCTAGGCCCCGTGGGGCCGGCTATGGCTACACCTTC. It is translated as CASSPRPRGAGYGYTF.

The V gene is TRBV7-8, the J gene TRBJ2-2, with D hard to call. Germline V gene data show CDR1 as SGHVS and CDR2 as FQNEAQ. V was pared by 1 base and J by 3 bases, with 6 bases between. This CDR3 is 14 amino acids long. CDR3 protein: CASSLVSYTGELFF. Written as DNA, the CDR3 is TGTGCCAGCAGCTTAGTCTCCTACACCGGGGAGCTGTTTTTT.

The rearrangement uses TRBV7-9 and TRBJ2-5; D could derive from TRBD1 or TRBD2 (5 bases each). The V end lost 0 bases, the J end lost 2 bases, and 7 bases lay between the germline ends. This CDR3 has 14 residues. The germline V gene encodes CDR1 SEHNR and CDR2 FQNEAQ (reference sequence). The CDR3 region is CASSLAGRQETQYF. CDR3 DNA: TGTGCCAGCAGCTTAGCGGGACGTCAAGAGACCCAGTACTTC. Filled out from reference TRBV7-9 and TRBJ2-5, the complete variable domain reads DTGVSQNPRHKITKRGQNVTFRCDPISEHNRLYWYRQTLGQGPEFLTYFQNEAQLEKSRLLSDRFSAERPKGSFSTLEIQRTEQGDSAMYLCASSLAGRQETQYFGPGTRLLVL.

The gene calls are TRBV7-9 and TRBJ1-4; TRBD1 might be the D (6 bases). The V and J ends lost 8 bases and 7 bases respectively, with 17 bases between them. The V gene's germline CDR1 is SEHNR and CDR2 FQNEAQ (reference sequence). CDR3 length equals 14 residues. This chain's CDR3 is CASGAGALSEKLFF. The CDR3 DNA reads TGTGCCAGCGGGGCGGGGGCGCTTAGTGAAAAACTGTTTTTT.

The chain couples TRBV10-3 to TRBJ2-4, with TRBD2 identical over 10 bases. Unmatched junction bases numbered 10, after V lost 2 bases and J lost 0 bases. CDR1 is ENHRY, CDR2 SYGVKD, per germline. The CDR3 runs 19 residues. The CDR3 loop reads CAISEGGASGSGAKNIQYF. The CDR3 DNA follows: TGTGCCATCAGTGAGGGGGGGGCTAGCGGGAGTGGAGCCAAAAACATTCAGTACTTC.

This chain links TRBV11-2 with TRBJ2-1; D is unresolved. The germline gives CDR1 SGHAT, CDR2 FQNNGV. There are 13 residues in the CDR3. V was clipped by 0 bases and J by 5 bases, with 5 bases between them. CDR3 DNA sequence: TGTGCCAGCAGCTTAGACTTAAACAATGAGCAGTTCTTC. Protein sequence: CASSLDLNNEQFF. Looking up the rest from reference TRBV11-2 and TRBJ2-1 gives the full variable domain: EAGVAQSPRYKIIEKRQSVAFWCNPISGHATLYWYQQILGQGPKLLIQFQNNGVVDDSQLPKDRFSAERLKGVDSTLKIQPAKLEDSAVYLCASSLDLNNEQFFGPGTRLTVL.

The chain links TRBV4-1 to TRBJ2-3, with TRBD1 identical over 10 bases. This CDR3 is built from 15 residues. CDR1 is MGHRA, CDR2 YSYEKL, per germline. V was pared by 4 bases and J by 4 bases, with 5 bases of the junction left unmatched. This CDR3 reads CASSPDRGLADTQYF. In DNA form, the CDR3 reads TGCGCCAGCAGCCCAGACAGGGGGCTGGCAGATACGCAGTATTTT.

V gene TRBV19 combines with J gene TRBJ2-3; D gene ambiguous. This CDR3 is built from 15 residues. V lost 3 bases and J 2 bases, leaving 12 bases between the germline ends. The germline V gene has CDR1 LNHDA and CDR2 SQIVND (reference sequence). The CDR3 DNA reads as TGTGCCAGTAGTATGGGCTTCGGGTTCACAGATACGCAGTATTTT. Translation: CASSMGFGFTDTQYF. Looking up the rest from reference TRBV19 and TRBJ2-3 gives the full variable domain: DGGITQSPKYLFRKEGQNVTLSCEQNLNHDAMYWYRQDPGQGLRLIYYSQIVNDFQKGDIAEGYSVSREKKESFPLTVTSAQKNPTAFYLCASSMGFGFTDTQYFGPGTRLTVL.

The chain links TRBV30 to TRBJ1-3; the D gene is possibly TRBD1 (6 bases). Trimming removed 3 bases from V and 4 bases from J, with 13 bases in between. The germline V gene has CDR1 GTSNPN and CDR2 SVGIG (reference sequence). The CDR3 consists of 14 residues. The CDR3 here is CAWSPGEVGNTIYF. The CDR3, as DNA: TGTGCCTGGAGCCCAGGGGAGGTGGGAAACACCATATATTTT.

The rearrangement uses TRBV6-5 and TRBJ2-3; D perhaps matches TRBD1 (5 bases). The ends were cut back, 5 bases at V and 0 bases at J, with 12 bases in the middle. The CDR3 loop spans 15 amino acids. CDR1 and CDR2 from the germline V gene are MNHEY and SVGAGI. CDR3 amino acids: CASSRTRTSTDTQYF. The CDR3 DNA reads TGTGCCAGCAGTCGAACAAGGACAAGCACAGATACGCAGTATTTT.

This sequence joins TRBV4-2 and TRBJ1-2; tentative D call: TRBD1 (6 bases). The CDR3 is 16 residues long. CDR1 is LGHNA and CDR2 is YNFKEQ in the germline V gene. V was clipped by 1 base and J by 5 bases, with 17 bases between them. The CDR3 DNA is TGTGCCAGCAGCCAAGGCGGGGGGGGGCGCGAGTATGGCTACACCTTC. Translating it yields CASSQGGGGREYGYTF.

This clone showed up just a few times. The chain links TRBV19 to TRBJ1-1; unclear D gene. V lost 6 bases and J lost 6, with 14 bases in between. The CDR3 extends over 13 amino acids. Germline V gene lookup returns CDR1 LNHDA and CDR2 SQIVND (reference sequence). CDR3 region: CASRLRAGAEAFF. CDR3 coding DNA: TGTGCCAGTAGGCTACGGGCAGGCGCTGAAGCTTTCTTT.

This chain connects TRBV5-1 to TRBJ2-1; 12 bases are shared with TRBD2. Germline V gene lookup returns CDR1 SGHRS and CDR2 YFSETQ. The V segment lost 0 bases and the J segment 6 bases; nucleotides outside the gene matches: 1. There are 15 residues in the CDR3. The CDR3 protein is CASSLVTSGGNEQFF. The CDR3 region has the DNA TGCGCCAGCAGCTTGGTGACTAGCGGGGGCAATGAGCAGTTCTTC.

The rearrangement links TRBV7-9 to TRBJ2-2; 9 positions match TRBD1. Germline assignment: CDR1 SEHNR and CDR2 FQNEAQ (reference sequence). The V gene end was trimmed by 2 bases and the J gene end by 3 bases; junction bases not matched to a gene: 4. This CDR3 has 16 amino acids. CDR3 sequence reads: CASSLSGTGYTGELFF. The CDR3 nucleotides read TGTGCCAGCAGCTTATCCGGGACAGGGTACACCGGGGAGCTGTTTTTT.

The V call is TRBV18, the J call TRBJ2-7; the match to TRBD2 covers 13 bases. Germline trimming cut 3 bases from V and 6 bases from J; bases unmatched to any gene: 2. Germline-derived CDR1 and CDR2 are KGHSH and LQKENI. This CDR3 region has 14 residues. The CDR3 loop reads CASSPTSGRSEQYF. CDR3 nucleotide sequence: TGTGCCAGCTCACCGACTAGCGGGAGGTCCGAGCAGTACTTC.

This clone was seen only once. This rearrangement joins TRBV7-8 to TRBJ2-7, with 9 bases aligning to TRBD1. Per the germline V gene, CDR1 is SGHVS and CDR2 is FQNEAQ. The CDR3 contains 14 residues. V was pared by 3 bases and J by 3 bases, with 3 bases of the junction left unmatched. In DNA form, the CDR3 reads TGTGCCAGCAGCTTCGGGACAGGGTTCTACGAGCAGTACTTC. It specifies CASSFGTGFYEQYF. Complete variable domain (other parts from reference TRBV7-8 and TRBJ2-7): GAGVSQSPRYKVAKRGQDVALRCDPISGHVSLFWYQQALGQGPEFLTYFQNEAQLDKSGLPSDRFFAERPEGSVSTLKIQRTQQEDSAVYLCASSFGTGFYEQYFGPGTRLTVT.

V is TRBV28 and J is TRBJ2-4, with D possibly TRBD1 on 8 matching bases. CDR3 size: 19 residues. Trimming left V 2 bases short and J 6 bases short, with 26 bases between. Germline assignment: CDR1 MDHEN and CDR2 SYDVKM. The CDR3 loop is CASSLLLLPTGGDRNIQYF. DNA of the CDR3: TGTGCCAGCAGTTTACTCCTATTACCAACAGGGGGGGATAGAAACATTCAGTACTTC. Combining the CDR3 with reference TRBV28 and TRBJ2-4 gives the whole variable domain DVKVTQSSRYLVKRTGEKVFLECVQDMDHENMFWYRQDPGLGLRLIYFSYDVKMKEKGDIPEGYSVSREKKERFSLILESASTNQTSMYLCASSLLLLPTGGDRNIQYFGAGTRLSVL.

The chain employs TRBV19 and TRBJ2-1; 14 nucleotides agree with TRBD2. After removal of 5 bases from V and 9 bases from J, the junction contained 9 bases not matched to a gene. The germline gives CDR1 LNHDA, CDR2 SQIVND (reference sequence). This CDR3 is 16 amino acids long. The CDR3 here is CASSPRGTSGSSEQFF. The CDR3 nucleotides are TGTGCCAGTAGTCCGCGCGGGACTAGCGGGAGCAGTGAGCAGTTCTTC.

The CDR3 loop is CASSSPPKNIQYF. The CDR3 region has the DNA TGTGCCAGCAGCTCCCCACCCAAAAACATTCAGTACTTC. The chain links TRBV11-2 to TRBJ2-4; D gene ambiguous. V lost 4 bases, J lost 2 bases, and 6 bases lay in between. This CDR3 contains 13 residues. CDR1 and CDR2 (germline): SGHAT, FQNNGV.